This TCR beta chain was retrieved from a study of CD8+ T cells in alopecia areata. This clone was detected only once. CDR1 and CDR2 (germline): DFQATT, SNEGSKA (reference sequence). V was pared by 5 bases and J by 8 bases, with 3 bases of the junction left unmatched. The CDR3 consists of 11 residues. Peripheral blood and lesional scalp punch biopsies were taken from alopecia areata patients. Reverse transcription of extracted RNA yielded cDNA, which provided the sequencing template. The method was immunoSEQ multiplex PCR; TCRdb's version includes in-frame clones alone and lacks a portion of them. This sample yields approximately 150,000 clones, of which 67% are seen a single time; about an eighth belongs to the top ten.

The chain links TRBV20-1 to TRBJ1-1; 9 bases map to TRBD1. The clonotype was recovered from a human donor with alopecia areata. This material consisted of CD8+ T cells sorted from blood, taken at week 0. For the CDR3, the DNA is TGCAGTGCTGTTACAGGGGGCGAAGCTTTCTTT. It specifies CSAVTGGEAFF.